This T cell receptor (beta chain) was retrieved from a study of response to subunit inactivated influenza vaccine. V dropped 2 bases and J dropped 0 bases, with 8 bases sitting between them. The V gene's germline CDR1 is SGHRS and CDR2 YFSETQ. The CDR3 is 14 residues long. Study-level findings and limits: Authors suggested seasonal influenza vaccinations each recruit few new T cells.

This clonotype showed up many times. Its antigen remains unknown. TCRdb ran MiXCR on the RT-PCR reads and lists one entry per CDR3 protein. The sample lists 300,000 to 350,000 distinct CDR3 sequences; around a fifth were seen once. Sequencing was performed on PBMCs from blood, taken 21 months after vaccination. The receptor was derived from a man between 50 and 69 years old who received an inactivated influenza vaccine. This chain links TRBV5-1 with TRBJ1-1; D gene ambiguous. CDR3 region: CASSFKTMNTEAFF. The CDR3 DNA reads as TGCGCCAGCAGCTTCAAAACTATGAACACTGAAGCTTTCTTT.